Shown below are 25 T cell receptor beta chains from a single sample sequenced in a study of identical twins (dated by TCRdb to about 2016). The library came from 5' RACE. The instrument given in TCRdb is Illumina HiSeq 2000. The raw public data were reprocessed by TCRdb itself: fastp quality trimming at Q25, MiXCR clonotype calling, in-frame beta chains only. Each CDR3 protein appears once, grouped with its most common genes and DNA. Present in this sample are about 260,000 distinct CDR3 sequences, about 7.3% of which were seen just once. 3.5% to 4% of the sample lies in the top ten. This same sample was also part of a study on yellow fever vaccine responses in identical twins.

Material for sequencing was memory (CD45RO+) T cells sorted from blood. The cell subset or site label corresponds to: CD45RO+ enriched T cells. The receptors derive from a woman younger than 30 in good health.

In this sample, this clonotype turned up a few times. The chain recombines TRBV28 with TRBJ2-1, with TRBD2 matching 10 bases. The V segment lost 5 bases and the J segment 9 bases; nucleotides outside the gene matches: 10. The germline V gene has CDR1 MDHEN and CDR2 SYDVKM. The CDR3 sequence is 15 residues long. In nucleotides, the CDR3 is TGTGCCAGCAGTAGAGCGGGAGGGCCTTTTAGTGAGCAGTTCTTC. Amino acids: CASSRAGGPFSEQFF.

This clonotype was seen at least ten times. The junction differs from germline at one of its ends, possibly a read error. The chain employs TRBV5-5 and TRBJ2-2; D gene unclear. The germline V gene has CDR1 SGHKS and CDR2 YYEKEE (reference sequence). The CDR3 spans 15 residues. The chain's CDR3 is CASSIGAEPTRELFF. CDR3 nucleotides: TGTGCCAGCAGCATTGGCGCGGAACCCACCCGGGAGCTGTTTTTT.

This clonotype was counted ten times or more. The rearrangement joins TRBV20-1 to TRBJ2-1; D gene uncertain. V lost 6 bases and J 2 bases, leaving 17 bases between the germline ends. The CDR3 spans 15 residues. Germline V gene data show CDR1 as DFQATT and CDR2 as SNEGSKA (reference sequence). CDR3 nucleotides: TGCAGTGCCAGCCCCCATGGGCAAACCTACAATGAGCAGTTCTTC. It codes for CSASPHGQTYNEQFF.

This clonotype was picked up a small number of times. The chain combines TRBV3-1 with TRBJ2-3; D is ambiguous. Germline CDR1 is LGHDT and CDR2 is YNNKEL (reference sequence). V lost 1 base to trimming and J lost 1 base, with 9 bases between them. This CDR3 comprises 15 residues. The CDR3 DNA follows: TGTGCCAGCAGCCAAGCACAGAAGGGCACAGATACGCAGTATTTT. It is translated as CASSQAQKGTDTQYF.

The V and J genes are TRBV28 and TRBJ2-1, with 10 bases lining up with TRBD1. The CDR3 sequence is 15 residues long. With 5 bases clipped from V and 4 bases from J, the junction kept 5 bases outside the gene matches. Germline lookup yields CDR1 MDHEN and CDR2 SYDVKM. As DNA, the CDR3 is TGTGCCAGCAGTGGGACAGGGGTTGGATACAATGAGCAGTTCTTC. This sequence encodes CASSGTGVGYNEQFF. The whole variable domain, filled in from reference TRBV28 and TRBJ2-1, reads DVKVTQSSRYLVKRTGEKVFLECVQDMDHENMFWYRQDPGLGLRLIYFSYDVKMKEKGDIPEGYSVSREKKERFSLILESASTNQTSMYLCASSGTGVGYNEQFFGPGTRLTVL.

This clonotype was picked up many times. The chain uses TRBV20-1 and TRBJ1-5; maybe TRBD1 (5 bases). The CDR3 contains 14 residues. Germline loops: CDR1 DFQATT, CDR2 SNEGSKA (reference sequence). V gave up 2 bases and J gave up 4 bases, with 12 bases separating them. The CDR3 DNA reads TGCAGTGCTAGAACCGGGGCCCCAAATCAGCCCCAGCATTTT. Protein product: CSARTGAPNQPQHF.

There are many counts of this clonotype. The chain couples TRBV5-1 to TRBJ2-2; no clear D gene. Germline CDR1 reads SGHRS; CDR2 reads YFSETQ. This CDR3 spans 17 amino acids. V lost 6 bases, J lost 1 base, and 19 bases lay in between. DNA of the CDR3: TGCGCCAGCACCAACCAGGTCCAGTCAGTGAACACCGGGGAGCTGTTTTTT. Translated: CASTNQVQSVNTGELFF.

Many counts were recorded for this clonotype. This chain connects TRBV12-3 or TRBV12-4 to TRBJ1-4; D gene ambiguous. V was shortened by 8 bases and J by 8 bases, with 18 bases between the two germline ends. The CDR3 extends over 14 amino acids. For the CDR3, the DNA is TGTGCCAGCTCCCCTTTCGGTCAGAAAGAAAAACTGTTTTTT. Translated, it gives CASSPFGQKEKLFF.

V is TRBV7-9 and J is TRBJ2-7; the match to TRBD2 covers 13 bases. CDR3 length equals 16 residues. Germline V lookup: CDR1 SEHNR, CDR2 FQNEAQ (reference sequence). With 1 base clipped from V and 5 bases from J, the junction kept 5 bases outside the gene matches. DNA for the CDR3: TGTGCCAGCAGCTTAGGACTAGCGGGGGGCTTCGACGAGCAGTACGTC. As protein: CASSLGLAGGFDEQYV.

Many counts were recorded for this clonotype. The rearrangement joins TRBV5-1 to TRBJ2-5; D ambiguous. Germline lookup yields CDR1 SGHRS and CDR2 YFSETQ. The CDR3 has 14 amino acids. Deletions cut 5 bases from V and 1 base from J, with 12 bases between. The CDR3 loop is CASRVENRQETQYF. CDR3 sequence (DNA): TGCGCCAGCAGAGTGGAGAACCGCCAAGAGACCCAGTACTTC.

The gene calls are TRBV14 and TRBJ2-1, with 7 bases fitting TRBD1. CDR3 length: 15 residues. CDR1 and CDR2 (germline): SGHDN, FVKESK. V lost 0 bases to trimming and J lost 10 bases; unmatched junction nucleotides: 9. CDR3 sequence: CASSQDERGRYEQFF. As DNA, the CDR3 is TGTGCCAGCAGCCAAGATGAGAGGGGGCGCTACGAGCAGTTCTTC.

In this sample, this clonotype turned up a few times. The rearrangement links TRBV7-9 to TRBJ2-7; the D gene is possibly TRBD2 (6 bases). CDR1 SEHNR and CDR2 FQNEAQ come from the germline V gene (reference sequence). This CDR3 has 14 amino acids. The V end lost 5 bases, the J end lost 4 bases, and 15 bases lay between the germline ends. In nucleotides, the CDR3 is TGTGCCAGCAGCCCTGAGGGACTCGGATACGAGCAGTACGTC. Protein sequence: CASSPEGLGYEQYV.

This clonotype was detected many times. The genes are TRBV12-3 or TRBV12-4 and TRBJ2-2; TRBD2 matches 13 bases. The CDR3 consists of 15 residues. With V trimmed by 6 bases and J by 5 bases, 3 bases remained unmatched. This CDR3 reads CASRMGLAGTGELFF. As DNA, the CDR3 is TGTGCCAGCAGGATGGGACTAGCGGGGACCGGGGAGCTGTTTTTT.

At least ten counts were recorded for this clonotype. The CDR3 reads CSASGDQVSGLTYEQYF. The CDR3 DNA reads TGCAGTGCTAGTGGGGATCAGGTTAGCGGGCTGACCTACGAGCAGTACTTC. The chain couples TRBV20-1 to TRBJ2-7; 7 bases align to TRBD2. CDR1 and CDR2 from the germline V gene are DFQATT and SNEGSKA (reference sequence). Trimming at V came to 3 bases and at J to 2 bases, leaving 16 bases not matched to a gene. There are 17 residues in the CDR3.

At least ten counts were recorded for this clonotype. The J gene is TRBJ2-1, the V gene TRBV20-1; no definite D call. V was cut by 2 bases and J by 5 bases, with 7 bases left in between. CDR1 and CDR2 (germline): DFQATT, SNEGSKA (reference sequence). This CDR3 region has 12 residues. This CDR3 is CSARFRDNEQFF. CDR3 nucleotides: TGCAGTGCTAGATTTCGGGACAATGAGCAGTTCTTC.

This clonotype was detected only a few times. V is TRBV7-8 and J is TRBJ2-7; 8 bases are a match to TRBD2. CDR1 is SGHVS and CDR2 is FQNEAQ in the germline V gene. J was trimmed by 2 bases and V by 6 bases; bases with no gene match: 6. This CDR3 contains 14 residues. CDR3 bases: TGTGCCAGCAGTTTCGGGGGGGCGGCCTACGAGCAGTACTTC. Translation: CASSFGGAAYEQYF.

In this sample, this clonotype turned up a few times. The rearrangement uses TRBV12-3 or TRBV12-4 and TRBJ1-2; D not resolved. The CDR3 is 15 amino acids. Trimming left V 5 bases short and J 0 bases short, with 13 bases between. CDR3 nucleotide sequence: TGTGCCAGCAGTCACCGGGATATTACTAACTATGGCTACACCTTC. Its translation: CASSHRDITNYGYTF.

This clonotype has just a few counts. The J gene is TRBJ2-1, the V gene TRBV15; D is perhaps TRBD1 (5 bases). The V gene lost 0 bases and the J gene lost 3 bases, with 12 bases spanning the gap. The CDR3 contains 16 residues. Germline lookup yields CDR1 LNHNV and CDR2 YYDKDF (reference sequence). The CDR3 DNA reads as TGTGCCACCAGCAGAGATTCAGGGTCCGGCTACAATGAGCAGTTCTTC. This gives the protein CATSRDSGSGYNEQFF.

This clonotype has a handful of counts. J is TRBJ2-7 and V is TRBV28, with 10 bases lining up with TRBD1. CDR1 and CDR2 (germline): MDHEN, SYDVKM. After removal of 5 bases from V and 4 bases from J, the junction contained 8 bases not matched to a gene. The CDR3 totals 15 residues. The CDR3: CASSTPGQGGYEQYV. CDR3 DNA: TGTGCCAGCAGTACACCAGGACAGGGGGGATACGAGCAGTACGTC.

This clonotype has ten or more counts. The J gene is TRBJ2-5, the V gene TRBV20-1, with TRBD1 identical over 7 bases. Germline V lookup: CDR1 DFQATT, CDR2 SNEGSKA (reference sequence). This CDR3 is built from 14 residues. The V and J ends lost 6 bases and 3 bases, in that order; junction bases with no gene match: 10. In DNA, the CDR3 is TGCAGTGCCGATCGGGACAGAAAAAAAGAGACCCAGTACTTC. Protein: CSADRDRKKETQYF.

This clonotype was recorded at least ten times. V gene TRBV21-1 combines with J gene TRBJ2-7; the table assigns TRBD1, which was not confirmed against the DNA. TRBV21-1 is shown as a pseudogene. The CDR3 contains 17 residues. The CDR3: CASSKHLPQGAAYEQYV. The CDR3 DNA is TGTGCCAGCAGCAAACACTTACCGCAGGGCGCGGCATACGAGCAGTACGTC.

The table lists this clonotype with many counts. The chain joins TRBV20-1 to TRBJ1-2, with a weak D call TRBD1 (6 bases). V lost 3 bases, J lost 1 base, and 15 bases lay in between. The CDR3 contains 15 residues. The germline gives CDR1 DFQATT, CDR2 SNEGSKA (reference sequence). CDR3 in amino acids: CSARGGSGFNYGYTF. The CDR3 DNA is TGCAGTGCTAGGGGGGGCTCGGGATTTAACTATGGCTACACCTTC.

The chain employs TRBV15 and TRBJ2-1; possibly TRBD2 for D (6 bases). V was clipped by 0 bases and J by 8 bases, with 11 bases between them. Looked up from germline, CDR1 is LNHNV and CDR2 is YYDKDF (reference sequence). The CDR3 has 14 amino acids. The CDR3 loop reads CATSRDITGDEQFF. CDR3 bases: TGTGCCACCAGCAGAGATATTACGGGAGATGAGCAGTTCTTC.

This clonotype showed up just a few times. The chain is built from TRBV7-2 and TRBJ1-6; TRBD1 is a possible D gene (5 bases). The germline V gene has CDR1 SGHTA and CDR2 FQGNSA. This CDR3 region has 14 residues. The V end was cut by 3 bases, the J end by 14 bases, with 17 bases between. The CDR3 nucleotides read TGTGCCAGCAGCTTTGGGGGTTATCAGTTAGCCCTCCACTTT. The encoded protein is CASSFGGYQLALHF.

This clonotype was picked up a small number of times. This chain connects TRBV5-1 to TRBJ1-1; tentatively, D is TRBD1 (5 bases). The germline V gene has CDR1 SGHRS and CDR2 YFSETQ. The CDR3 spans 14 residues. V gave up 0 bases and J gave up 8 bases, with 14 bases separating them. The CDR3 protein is CASSLVGGLDEAFF. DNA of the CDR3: TGCGCCAGCAGCTTGGTTGGGGGTTTGGACGAAGCTTTCTTT.